The 9 T cell receptor beta chains given below trace back to one sample, sequenced in a study of Ad26.COV2.S vaccination and SARS-CoV-2 variants. Some clones are missing from TCRdb's copy, which holds only in-frame ones; the method was immunoSEQ multiplex PCR. The data contain hundreds of thousands of clones, 89% of them singletons. Treatment given: 19 received Ad26.COV2.S at low or high dose, single or two shots; about five received placebo; per-sample allocation not given. It was on day 63 after the first vaccine or placebo injection that samples were taken. The input for sequencing was peripheral blood, taken in a trial of Ad26.COV2.S vaccine versus placebo. These receptors were obtained from a person between 18 and 65 years old who received the Ad26.COV2.S COVID-19 vaccine or a placebo.

V usage is TRBV5-1 and J usage is TRBJ1-6; D is possibly TRBD1 (5 bases). The CDR3 is 15 residues long. V lost 6 bases to trimming and J lost 11 bases, with 21 bases between them. CDR1 and CDR2 from the germline V gene are SGHRS and YFSETQ. CDR3 protein: CASNAGAQGLAPLHF. CDR3 in DNA: TGCGCCAGCAACGCCGGGGCGCAGGGATTAGCACCCCTCCACTTT.

The CDR3 region is CASSLPPGGRIKNTEAFF. In DNA form, the CDR3 reads TGTGCCAGCAGCTTACCCCCGGGGGGGAGGATCAAGAACACTGAAGCTTTCTTT. The chain joins TRBV7-2 to TRBJ1-1; D is possibly TRBD1 (5 bases). The CDR3 is 18 residues long. CDR1 SGHTA and CDR2 FQGNSA come from the germline V gene. Trimming took 2 bases from V and 1 from J, leaving 20 bases between them.

The rearrangement links TRBV12-3 or TRBV12-4 to TRBJ1-5; D ambiguous. This CDR3 has 13 residues. V was trimmed by 0 bases and J by 9 bases, leaving 9 bases between them. CDR3 nucleotides: TGTGCCAGCAGTTTAGCGCAACAGCTGCCCCAGCATTTT. Its translation: CASSLAQQLPQHF.

The chain links TRBV5-1 to TRBJ2-5; D is undetermined. Trimming took 4 bases from V and 2 from J, leaving 9 bases between them. Germline V gives CDR1 SGHRS, CDR2 YFSETQ. The CDR3 extends over 13 amino acids. The CDR3 DNA follows: TGCGCCAGCAGCCCCCTGAATCAAGAGACCCAGTACTTC. Translation gives CASSPLNQETQYF.

The chain recombines TRBV2 with TRBJ1-6, with D possibly TRBD1 on 6 matching bases. CDR1 SNHLY and CDR2 FYNNEI come from the germline V gene. The ends were cut back, 2 bases at V and 8 bases at J, with 19 bases in the middle. The CDR3 is made up of 17 amino acids. The CDR3 nucleotides read TGTGCCAGCAGTGAAAGGGGGGTGAATGGGGGTTATTCACCCCTCCACTTT. It yields the protein CASSERGVNGGYSPLHF.

Points on this clone: The same CDR3 also results from other DNA sequences found in this sample. The V call is TRBV5-1, the J call TRBJ2-2; no clear D. V was trimmed by 0 bases and J by 2 bases, leaving 5 bases between them. CDR1 and CDR2 from the germline V gene are SGHRS and YFSETQ. The CDR3 has 14 amino acids. CDR3 bases: TGCGCCAGCAGCTTGGGGGATAACACCGGGGAGCTGTTTTTT. Amino acids: CASSLGDNTGELFF.

The chain carries TRBV5-1 and TRBJ2-3; 7 bases match TRBD1. With V trimmed by 4 bases and J by 5 bases, 10 bases remained unmatched. CDR1 SGHRS and CDR2 YFSETQ come from the germline V gene. The CDR3 has 15 residues. The CDR3 region has the DNA TGCGCCAGCAGCCCATTGACAGGGCTGGGAGATACGCAGTATTTT. It translates to CASSPLTGLGDTQYF.

In regard to this clone: Within the sample, other DNA sequences also encode this same CDR3. This chain uses TRBV20-1 with TRBJ2-3, with D possibly being TRBD1 (6 bases). The CDR3 covers 10 residues. From germline, CDR1 is DFQATT and CDR2 SNEGSKA (reference sequence). Trimming took 3 bases from V and 12 from J, leaving 10 bases between them. In DNA, the CDR3 is TGCAGTGCTAGGGGGGACACCCAGTATTTT. As protein: CSARGDTQYF.

With regard to this clone: Other DNA sequences of this sample code for an identical CDR3. V and J are TRBV5-4 and TRBJ1-1; unclear D gene. CDR1 SGHNT and CDR2 YYREEE come from the germline V gene (reference sequence). The V end was cut by 4 bases, the J end by 2 bases, with 3 bases between. The CDR3 sequence is 11 residues long. Here the CDR3 DNA reads TGTGCCAGCAGCCTTAACACTGAAGCTTTCTTT. It yields the protein CASSLNTEAFF.